The TCR beta chain under discussion was sequenced for a study of T cells in Graves' hyperthyroidism and ophthalmopathy (dated 2019 in TCRdb). For context, the study as a whole: Peripheral blood samples were taken at initial diagnosis, before any treatment was given. After sampling, hyperthyroidism patients received methimazole starting at 30 mg daily, and ophthalmopathy patients received high-dose intravenous methylprednisolone. In six Graves' hyperthyroidism patients, the study also compared T-cell repertoires from thyroid tissue with T-cell repertoires from blood. TCR V-J signatures able to tell the groups apart were searched for in a discovery cohort of approximately 95 patients, of whom roughly 42 had Graves' ophthalmopathy and 57 had stable Graves' hyperthyroidism. Prospective prediction of ophthalmopathy was tested in an independent validation cohort consisting of under 20 hyperthyroidism patients and more than 15 patients who later progressed to ophthalmopathy. The paper describes TCR Vbeta CDR3 sequencing of 135 peripheral blood samples, made up of approximately 40 ophthalmopathy patients, 70 to 75 hyperthyroidism patients and 17 progressor patients. For training and testing, the 110 or so patients in the discovery cohort were randomly divided in a 7:3 ratio.

TCR beta CDR3 regions were amplified from RNA transcripts. The first round of RT-PCR for the TCR CDR3 was performed with the HTBI primer set and the Qiagen OneStep RT-PCR kit. The libraries were constructed in a second round of multiplex PCR and then size-selected and purified. Libraries were sequenced paired-end with 100 bp reads on an Illumina HiSeq2000. Per the source publication's procedure: SOAPnuke was used to process the raw data, removing reads that contained adapters or uncalled bases, had a mean Phred below 15, or lacked an exact match to the constant primer or identifier. COPE v1.2.5 was used to merge high-quality paired reads, and clonotypes were defined as unique nucleotide sequences. MiTCR v1.1 was used to align the clonotypes against IMGT TRBV, TRBD and TRBJ reference segments. Analysis was restricted to V-J combinations with a frequency above 0.0001, which covered roughly 99% of repertoires. The TCS score was defined as F50 (clonal expansion) divided by E x V (chaos), with BLOSUM62-based TCRdist calculated between CDR3 peptides within each V-J. Welch's t-statistics and random forest reduced fewer than 550 V-J features to roughly 13, which were used in a naive Bayes classifier (R e1071). TCRdb cleaned the public reads at Q25 with fastp, built clones with MiXCR and kept in-frame beta chains. Each CDR3 protein gets just one entry, which takes the most common genes and DNA from the rows behind it. These V and J calls rely on TCRdb rather than the paper's analysis. This sample has roughly 420,000 distinct CDR3 sequences in its table, and 15% to 18% of those were observed once. The top ten constitute 11% to 15% of the sample.

Broad study findings and their caveats: During validation, the model predicted progression to ophthalmopathy a median of around 7 months ahead of onset, with roughly 65% sensitivity and under 85% specificity. Most expanded thyroid clonotypes (frequency above 0.001) were also found in blood, which suggests that blood repertoires may mirror thyroid immune responses. Sample size was not statistically predetermined, and blinding of investigators to group allocation was not performed. Ophthalmopathy was separated from stable hyperthyroidism by a 13 V-J signature model, with 87.88% sensitivity and 81% to 82% specificity obtained in cross-validation and 80%/75% obtained in testing.

In its sample, this clonotype was seen once. No antigen is known for it. Base quality data are lacking; no much larger clone is found one base away. One read alone provides weak support. Trimming removed 4 bases from V and 4 bases from J, leaving 10 bases between the germline ends. CDR1 and CDR2 are read off the germline V gene (reference sequence) as SEHNR and FQNEAQ. The CDR3 starts with the cysteine, ends with the phenylalanine, and has 14 residues. Only the CDR3 DNA is retained, 42 bases long and in frame from the first base. Stable Graves' hyperthyroidism was defined as the absence of progression to ophthalmopathy over 18 months of follow-up. Hyperthyroidism patients were newly diagnosed, had a disease duration of under 2 months, and were aged 18 to 65 years. Exclusion was applied to patients with uncontrolled infections, other autoimmune diseases, pregnancy or lactation. Clinical symptoms, serum thyroxine and TRAb, thyroid ultrasound, and orbital computed tomography formed the basis for the diagnoses. PBMCs were separated from approximately 9.9 ml of fresh peripheral blood using Ficoll-Paque density gradient centrifugation. Total RNA was extracted with Trizol reagent, and quality was checked on an Agilent 2100 Bioanalyzer.

Sequencing input: blood. Recombination joined TRBV7-9 with TRBJ1-4; TRBD1 is possibly the D segment (5 matching bases). The receptor comes from a woman between 18 and 29 years old with Graves' hyperthyroidism. The DNA sequence is given as TGTGCCAGCAGCTCACTAGGGGTTAATGAAAAACTGTTTTTT. This yields the protein CASSSLGVNEKLFF.